What follows is one T cell receptor beta chain and its context. The target antigen is unknown. H&E slides confirmed each diagnosis, reviewed by two pathologists independently. Here immunoSEQ multiplex PCR was the method, and the copy in TCRdb shows in-frame clones only, minus some. The data contain under 6,500 clones, over 75% of them seen just once; the ten biggest clones take up roughly 13%. The V gene's germline CDR1 is MNHNY and CDR2 SVGAGI (reference sequence). V trimming: 9 bases; J trimming: 3 bases; junction bases outside the gene matches: 1. The length of the CDR3 is 11 residues. The data were taken from a study of immune evolution from preneoplasia to lung adenocarcinoma. Findings and caveats of the study: Normal lung had the highest top T cell clone frequencies. Later-stage lesions appeared to have more T cells, more diversity, less clonality.

The V call is TRBV6-6, the J call TRBJ1-2; 7 positions match TRBD1. What was sequenced was FFPE adjacent normal lung tissue. The TCR comes from a person aged 70 to 85 with lung adenocarcinoma. The CDR3 loop is CASTGDYGYTF. DNA of the CDR3: TGTGCCAGTACAGGGGACTATGGCTACACCTTC.